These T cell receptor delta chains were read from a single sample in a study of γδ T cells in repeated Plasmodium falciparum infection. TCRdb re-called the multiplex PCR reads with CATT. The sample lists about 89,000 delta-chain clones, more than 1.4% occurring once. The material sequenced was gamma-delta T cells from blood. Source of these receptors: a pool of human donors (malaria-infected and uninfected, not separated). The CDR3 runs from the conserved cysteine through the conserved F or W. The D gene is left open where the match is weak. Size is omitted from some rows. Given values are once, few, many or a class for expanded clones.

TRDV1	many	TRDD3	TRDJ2	CALGELLFPHWGILTAQLFF	TGTGCTCTTGGGGAACTCCTCTTTCCTCACTGGGGGATACTGACAGCACAACTCTTCTTT
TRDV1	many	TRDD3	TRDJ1	CALGDFPYWGIEKLIF	TGTGCTCTTGGGGATTTCCCTTACTGGGGGATAGAGAAACTCATCTTT
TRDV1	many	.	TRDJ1	CALGEVGRGEVTDKLIF	TGTGCTCTTGGGGAAGTCGGTAGGGGGGAAGTCACCGATAAACTCATCTTT
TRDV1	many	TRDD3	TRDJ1	CALGELSYLGDNGSDKLIF	TGTGCTCTTGGGGAACTTTCCTACCTGGGGGATAACGGGAGCGATAAACTCATCTTT
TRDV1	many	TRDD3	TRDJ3	CALGERAGIGPWDTRQMFF	TGTGCTCTTGGGGAAAGGGCGGGGATAGGCCCCTGGGACACCCGACAGATGTTTTTC
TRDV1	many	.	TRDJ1	CALGFLYPGGHREGTDKLIF	TGTGCTCTTGGGTTCCTATACCCAGGAGGGCACCGAGAGGGGACCGATAAACTCATCTTT
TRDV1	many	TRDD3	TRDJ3	CALGERLLGALQGSWDTRQMFF	TGTGCTCTTGGGGAACGGCTACTGGGGGCCCTCCAGGGCTCCTGGGACACCCGACAGATGTTTTTC
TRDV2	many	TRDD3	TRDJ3	CACDTMVGDPSSWDTRQMFF	TGTGCCTGTGACACCATGGTGGGGGATCCGAGCTCCTGGGACACCCGACAGATGTTTTTC
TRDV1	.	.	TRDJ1	CALGELSHTDKLIF	TGTGCTCTTGGGGAACTTTCCCACACCGATAAACTCATCTTT
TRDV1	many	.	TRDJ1	CALGEPGDSYTDKLIF	TGTGCTCTTGGGGAACCCGGGGATTCGTACACCGATAAACTCATCTTT
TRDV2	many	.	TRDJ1	CACDTIAGRRTDKLIF	TGTGCCTGTGACACCATTGCTGGGCGTCGCACCGATAAACTCATCTTT
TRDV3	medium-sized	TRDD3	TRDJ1	CAFSNWGIRTKLIF	TGTGCCTTTTCTAACTGGGGGATACGAACCAAACTCATCTTT
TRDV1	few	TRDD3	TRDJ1	CALGELFAYWGMRTDKLIF	TGTGCCCTTGGGGAACTTTTTGCGTACTGGGGGATGCGGACCGATAAACTCATCTTT
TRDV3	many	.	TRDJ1	CAFAPVQGDKLIF	TGTGCCTTTGCTCCGGTACAGGGCGATAAACTCATCTTT
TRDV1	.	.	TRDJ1	CALGELRGSNAELIF	TGTGCTCTTGGGGAACTAAGAGGATCCAACGCTGAACTCATCTTT
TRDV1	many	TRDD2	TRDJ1	CALGELPFLPNTDKLIF	TGTGCTCTTGGGGAACTGCCCTTCCTCCCTAACACCGATAAACTCATCTTT
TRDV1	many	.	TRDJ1	CALGELGLASYWGSRKLIF	TGTGCTCTTGGGGAACTAGGGTTGGCTTCCTACTGGGGATCCCGTAAACTCATCTTT
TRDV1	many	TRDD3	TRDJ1	CALGELPLYWGIRREDKLIF	TGTGCTCTTGGGGAACTCCCCTTATACTGGGGGATACGACGGGAGGATAAACTCATCTTT
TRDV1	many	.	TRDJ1	CALGELPPATRDTDKLIF	TGTGCTCTTGGGGAACTCCCCCCCGCCACCCGGGACACCGATAAACTCATCTTT
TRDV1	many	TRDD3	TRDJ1	CAIGPTLRRTGGFYTNKLIF	TGTGCTATTGGGCCGACCCTCCGTCGTACTGGGGGCTTCTACACCAATAAACTCATCTTT
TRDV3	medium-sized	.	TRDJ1	CALFRLPRWGMMADTDKLIF	TGTGCCCTATTCCGCCTTCCTCGATGGGGGATGATGGCGGACACCGATAAACTCATCTTT
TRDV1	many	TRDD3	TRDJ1	CALGEPSIRVPFFQLGVYTDRLIF	TGTGCTCTTGGGGAACCCTCAATCCGAGTCCCTTTCTTCCAACTGGGGGTTTACACCGATAGACTCATCTTT
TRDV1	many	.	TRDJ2	CALGSAFLRGGYPPAQLFF	TGTGCTCTTGGGTCGGCCTTCCTACGAGGGGGATACCCCCCTGCACAACTCTTCTTT
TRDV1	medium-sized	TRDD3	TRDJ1	CALGELGDAYWGIGTDKLIF	TGTGCTCTTGGGGAACTTGGGGATGCGTACTGGGGGATTGGAACCGATAAACTCATCTTT
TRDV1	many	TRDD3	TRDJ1	CALGKPYKALGDTYTDKLIF	TGTGCTCTTGGGAAGCCTTATAAAGCCCTGGGGGACACGTACACCGATAAACTCATCTTT
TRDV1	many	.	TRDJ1	CALGKRRGTYTDKLIF	TGTGCTCTTGGGAAGAGAAGGGGGACCTACACCGATAAACTCATCTTT
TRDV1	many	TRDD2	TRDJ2	CALGVLPTRPWGYNTLTAQLFF	TGTGCTCTTGGGGTCCTTCCTACAAGGCCTTGGGGGTATAATACTTTGACAGCACAACTCTTCTTT
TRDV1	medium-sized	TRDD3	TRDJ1	CALGELFFLRGIRSTDKLIF	TGTGCTCTTGGGGAACTTTTCTTCCTACGGGGGATACGATCCACCGATAAACTCATCTTT
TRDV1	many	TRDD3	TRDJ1	CALGAKPSYPYWGIRADKLIF	TGTGCTCTTGGGGCCAAGCCTTCCTACCCTTACTGGGGGATACGCGCCGATAAACTCATCTTT
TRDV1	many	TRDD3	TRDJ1	CALGEVALGGTDADKLIF	TGTGCTCTTGGGGAAGTGGCTCTGGGGGGTACCGACGCCGATAAACTAATCTTT
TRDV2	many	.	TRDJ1	CACDTVPAFLGEYTDKLIF	TGTGCCTGTGACACGGTTCCGGCTTTTCTGGGTGAATACACCGATAAACTCATCTTT
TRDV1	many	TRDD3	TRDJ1	CALGEFPSLVYWGIRPYTDKLIF	TGTGCTCTTGGGGAATTCCCTTCCCTCGTGTACTGGGGGATACGCCCGTACACCGATAAACTCATCTTT
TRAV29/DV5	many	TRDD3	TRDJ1	CAASARLRPYWGIRTAQMYTDKLIF	TGTGCAGCAAGCGCGCGGCTACGGCCCTACTGGGGGATACGCACCGCCCAAATGTACACCGATAAACTCATCTTT
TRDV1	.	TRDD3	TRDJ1	CALGDPLGPTKSTGGLNTDKLIF	TGTGCTCTTGGGGATCCGTTGGGTCCTACAAAATCTACTGGGGGGCTAAACACCGATAAACTCATTTTT
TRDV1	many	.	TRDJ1	CALGESFLLLGEKKYTDKLIF	TGTGCTCTTGGGGAAAGTTTCCTACTACTGGGAGAAAAGAAGTACACCGATAAACTCATCTTT
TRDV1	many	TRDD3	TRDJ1	CALGEETGPPSADWGGGDKLIF	TGTGCTCTTGGGGAAGAAACCGGCCCTCCTTCCGCCGACTGGGGGGGCGGCGATAAACTCATCTTT
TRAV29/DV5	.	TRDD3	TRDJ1	CAASAPSYLGTGGYANKLIF	TGTGCAGCAAGCGCTCCTTCCTACTTGGGTACTGGGGGATACGCAAACAAACTCATCTTT
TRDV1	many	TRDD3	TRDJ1	CALGERPPGDITDKLIF	TGTGCTCTTGGGGAACGGCCTCCGGGGGATATAACTGATAAACTCATCTTT
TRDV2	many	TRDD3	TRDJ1	CACEPMFVLGAPNTDKLIF	TGTGCCTGTGAACCAATGTTCGTACTGGGGGCCCCAAACACCGATAAACTCATCTTT
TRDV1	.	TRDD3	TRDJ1	CAGGYSTDKLIF	TGTGCTGGGGGATACTCTACCGATAAACTCATCTTT
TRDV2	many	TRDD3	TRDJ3	CACDSMGILGETDSWDTRQMFF	TGTGCCTGTGACAGTATGGGTATACTGGGGGAGACGGACTCCTGGGACACCCGACAGATGTTTTTC
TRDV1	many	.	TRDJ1	CALGTMGTDKLIF	TGTGCTCTTGGGACCATGGGCACCGATAAACTCATCTTT
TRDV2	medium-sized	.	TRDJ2	CACDWGTAQLFF	TGTGCCTGTGACTGGGGGACAGCACAACTCTTCTTT
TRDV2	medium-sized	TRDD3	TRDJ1	CACDTVLMGDTGSDKLIF	TGTGCCTGTGACACCGTCTTAATGGGGGATACGGGATCCGATAAACTCATCTTT
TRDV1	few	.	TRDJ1	CALGERGISVPPVYWVMHGSYTDKLIF	TGTGCTCTTGGGGAACGTGGCATCTCAGTTCCTCCTGTTTACTGGGTGATGCATGGAAGTTACACCGATAAACTCATCTTT
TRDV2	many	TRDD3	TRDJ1	CACDILGDSYTDKLIF	TGTGCCTGTGATATACTGGGGGACTCGTACACCGATAAACTCATCTTT
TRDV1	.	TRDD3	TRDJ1	CALGELLLGDTDKLIF	TGTGCTCTTGGGGAACTACTACTGGGGGACACCGATAAACTCATCTTT
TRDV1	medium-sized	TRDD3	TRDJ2	CALGFTGGYPPTAQLFF	TGTGCTCTTGGATTTACTGGGGGATACCCCCCGACAGCACAACTCTTCTTT
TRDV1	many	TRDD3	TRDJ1	CALGEGPTKKRLDWGIRYTDKLIF	TGTGCTCTTGGGGAAGGTCCTACGAAGAAGAGGTTGGACTGGGGGATACGGTACACCGATAAACTCATCTTT
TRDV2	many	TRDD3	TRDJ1	CACDSLGDTCDKLIF	TGTGCCTGTGACAGTCTGGGGGATACGTGCGATAAACTCATCTTT